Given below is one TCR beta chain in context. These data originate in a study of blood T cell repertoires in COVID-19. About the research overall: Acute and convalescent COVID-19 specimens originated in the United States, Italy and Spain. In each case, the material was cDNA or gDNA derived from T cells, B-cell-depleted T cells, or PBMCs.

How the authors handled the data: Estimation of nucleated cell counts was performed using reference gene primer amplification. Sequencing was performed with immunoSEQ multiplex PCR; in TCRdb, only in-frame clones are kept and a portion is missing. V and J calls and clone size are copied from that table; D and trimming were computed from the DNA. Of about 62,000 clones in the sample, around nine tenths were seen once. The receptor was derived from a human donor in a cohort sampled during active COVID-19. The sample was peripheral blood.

The CDR3 DNA reads TGTGCCAGCAACCTCCGGGACAGGGGTAACAATGAGCAGTTCTTC. Translating it yields CASNLRDRGNNEQFF. The chain recombines TRBV2 with TRBJ2-1; 10 nucleotides match TRBD1. The CDR3 totals 15 residues. With V trimmed by 7 bases and J by 5 bases, 8 bases remained unmatched. CDR1 is SNHLY and CDR2 is FYNNEI in the germline V gene.